This note documents a single TCR beta chain sequence. Its specificity is not known. Naive CD8+ T cells showed CD45RO-CCR7+CD27+CD95-. This record comes from a study of CXCR3-negative and CXCR3-positive naive CD8 T cells. Whole-study findings and limits: TRBV-TRBJ usage matched between naive CXCR3-negative and CXCR3-positive cells but not between memory cells. Naive subsets displayed similar surface CD5, and TCR strength was inferred from TRB CDR3 properties. Higher TRB CDR3 hydrophobicity marked CXCR3-positive naive cells relative to CXCR3-negative naive cells.

The study made its TRB cDNA libraries by 5' RACE, adding UMI labels. TCRdb reprocessed the 5' RACE reads and keeps a single row for each CDR3 protein, giving no DNA. The repertoire table contains roughly 86,000 distinct CDR3 sequences. The sample comprised naive CXCR3- CD8+ T cells from blood. This sample's subset: CD45RO-CCR7+CD27+CD95- naive CD8+ T cells lacking CXCR3 (TNR3-). This TCR was recovered from a human donor in good health. Some clones in this sample may be carry-over from other donors' samples.

CDR3 protein: CASSITGAYEQYF. V and J are TRBV27 and TRBJ2-7; the D call from TCRdb, TRBD1, cannot be confirmed without DNA. In germline, CDR1 is MNHEY, CDR2 SMNVEV (reference sequence). CDR3 length equals 13 residues.